This TCR beta chain originates from a study of patients and donors after allogeneic stem cell transplantation. TCRdb independently ran MiXCR on the RT-PCR reads; one entry per CDR3 protein. The sample shows 200,000 to 250,000 distinct CDR3 sequences, 14% of them seen only once. The CDR3 extends over 15 amino acids. Looked up from germline, CDR1 is MNHNS and CDR2 is SASEGT. Between the trimmed V and J ends, which lost 1 base and 7 bases, there was a span of 14 bases. This chain joins TRBV6-1 and TRBJ2-1, with no clear D. The sample consisted of blood, either unsorted or a sorted T cell fraction (not recorded which). The origin of this receptor is a human donor who was either an allogeneic HSCT recipient or a stem cell or donor lymphocyte infusion donor (not recorded which). It is not recorded whose cells these are; they may come from a transplant donor. The CDR3 bases are TGTGCCAGCAGTGAAGTCTCTTTTGGTGTAAATGAGCAGTTCTTC. It is translated as CASSEVSFGVNEQFF.